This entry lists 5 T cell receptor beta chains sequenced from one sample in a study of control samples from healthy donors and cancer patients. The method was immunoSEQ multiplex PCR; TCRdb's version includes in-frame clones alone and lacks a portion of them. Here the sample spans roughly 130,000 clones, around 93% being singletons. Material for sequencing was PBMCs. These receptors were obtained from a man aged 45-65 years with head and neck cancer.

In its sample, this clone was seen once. The CDR3 DNA follows: TGTGCCAGTAGTATGGGGCGCGCAGCTTTCTTT. This gives the protein CASSMGRAAFF. The chain is built from TRBV19 and TRBJ1-1; tentatively, D is TRBD1 (5 bases). The CDR3 length is 11 residues. Germline CDR1 and CDR2: LNHDA and SQIVND (reference sequence). V was pared by 3 bases and J by 10 bases, with 9 bases between.

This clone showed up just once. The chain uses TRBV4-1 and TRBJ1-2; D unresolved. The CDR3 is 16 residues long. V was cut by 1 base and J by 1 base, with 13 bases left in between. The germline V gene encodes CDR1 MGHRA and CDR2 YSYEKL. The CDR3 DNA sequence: TGCGCCAGCAGCCAAGTAACGAGGAACCTTAACTATGGCTACACCTTC. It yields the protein CASSQVTRNLNYGYTF.

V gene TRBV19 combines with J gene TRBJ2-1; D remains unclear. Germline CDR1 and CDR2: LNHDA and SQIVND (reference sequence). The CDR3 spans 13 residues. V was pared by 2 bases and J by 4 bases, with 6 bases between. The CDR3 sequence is CASSIMGYNEQFF. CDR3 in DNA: TGTGCCAGTAGTATAATGGGTTACAATGAGCAGTTCTTC.

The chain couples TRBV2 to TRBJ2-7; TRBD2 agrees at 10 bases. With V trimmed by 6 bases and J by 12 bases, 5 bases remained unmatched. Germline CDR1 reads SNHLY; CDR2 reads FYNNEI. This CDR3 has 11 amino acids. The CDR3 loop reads CASRLAGRLYF. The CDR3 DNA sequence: TGTGCCAGCAGACTAGCGGGGAGGCTGTACTTC.

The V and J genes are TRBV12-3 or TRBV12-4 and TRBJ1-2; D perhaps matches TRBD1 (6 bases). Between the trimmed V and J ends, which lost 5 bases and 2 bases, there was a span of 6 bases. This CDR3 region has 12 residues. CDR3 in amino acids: CASSQGNYGYTF. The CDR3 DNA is TGTGCCAGCAGTCAGGGGAACTATGGCTACACCTTC.